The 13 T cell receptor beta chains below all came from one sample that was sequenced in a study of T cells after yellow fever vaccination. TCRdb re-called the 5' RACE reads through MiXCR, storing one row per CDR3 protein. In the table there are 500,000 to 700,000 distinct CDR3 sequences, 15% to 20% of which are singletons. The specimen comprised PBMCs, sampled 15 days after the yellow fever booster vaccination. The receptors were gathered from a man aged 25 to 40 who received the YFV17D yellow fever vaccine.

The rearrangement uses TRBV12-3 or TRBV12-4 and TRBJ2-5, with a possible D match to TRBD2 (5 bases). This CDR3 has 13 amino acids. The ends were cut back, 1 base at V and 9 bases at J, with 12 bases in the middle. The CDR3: CASSLGGPRAQYF. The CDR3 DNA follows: TGTGCCAGCAGTTTAGGAGGACCGCGGGCCCAGTACTTC.

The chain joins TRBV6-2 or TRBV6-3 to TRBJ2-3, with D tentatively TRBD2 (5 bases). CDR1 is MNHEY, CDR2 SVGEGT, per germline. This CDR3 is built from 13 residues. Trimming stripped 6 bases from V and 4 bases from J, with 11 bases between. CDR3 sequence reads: CASRSGAADTQYF. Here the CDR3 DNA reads TGTGCCAGCAGGAGCGGCGCCGCAGATACGCAGTATTTT.

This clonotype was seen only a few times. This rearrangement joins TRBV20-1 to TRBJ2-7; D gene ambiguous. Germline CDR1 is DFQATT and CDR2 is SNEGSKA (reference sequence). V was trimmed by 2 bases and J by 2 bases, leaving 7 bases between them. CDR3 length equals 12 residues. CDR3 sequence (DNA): TGCAGTGCTAGAAGTAGGGCCTACGAGCAGTACTTC. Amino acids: CSARSRAYEQYF.

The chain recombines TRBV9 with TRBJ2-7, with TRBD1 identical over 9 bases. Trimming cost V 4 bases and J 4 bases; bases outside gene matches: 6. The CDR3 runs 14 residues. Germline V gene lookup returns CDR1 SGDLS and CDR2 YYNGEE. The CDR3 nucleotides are TGTGCCAGCAGCCCCGGGACAGGGCAATACGAGCAGTACTTC. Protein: CASSPGTGQYEQYF.

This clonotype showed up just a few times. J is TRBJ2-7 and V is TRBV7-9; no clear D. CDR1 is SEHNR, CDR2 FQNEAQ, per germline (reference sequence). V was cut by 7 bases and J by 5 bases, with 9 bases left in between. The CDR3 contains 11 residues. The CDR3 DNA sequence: TGTGCCAGCACGAAATCTAACGAGCAGTACTTC. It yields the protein CASTKSNEQYF.

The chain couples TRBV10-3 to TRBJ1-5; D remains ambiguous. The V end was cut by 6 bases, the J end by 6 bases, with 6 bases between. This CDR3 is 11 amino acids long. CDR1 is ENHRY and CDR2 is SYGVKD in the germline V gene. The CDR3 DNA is TGTGCCATCAGAAGGGTTCAGCCCCAGCATTTT. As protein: CAIRRVQPQHF.

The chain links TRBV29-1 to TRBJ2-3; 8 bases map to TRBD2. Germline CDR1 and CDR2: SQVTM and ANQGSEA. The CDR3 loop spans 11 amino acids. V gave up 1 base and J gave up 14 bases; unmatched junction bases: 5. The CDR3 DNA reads TGCAGCGTTGAAGCCAGCGGGGGCTTGTATTTT. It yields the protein CSVEASGGLYF.

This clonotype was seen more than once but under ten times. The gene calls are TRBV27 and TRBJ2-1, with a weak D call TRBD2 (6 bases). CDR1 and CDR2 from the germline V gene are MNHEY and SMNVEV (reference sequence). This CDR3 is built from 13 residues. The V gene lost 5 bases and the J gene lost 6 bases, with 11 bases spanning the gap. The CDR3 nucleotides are TGTGCCAGCAGTCCTTGGGGGGTCAATGAGCAGTTCTTC. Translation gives CASSPWGVNEQFF.

The CDR3 region has the DNA TGCAGTGGGAGCGTCGACAGACTACCCTACGAGCAGTACTTC. Residues: CSGSVDRLPYEQYF. The genes are TRBV20-1 and TRBJ2-7; either TRBD1 or TRBD2 may supply D (5 bases each). Germline CDR1 and CDR2: DFQATT and SNEGSKA (reference sequence). The CDR3 extends over 14 amino acids. Trimming cost V 7 bases and J 2 bases, with 18 bases left between them.

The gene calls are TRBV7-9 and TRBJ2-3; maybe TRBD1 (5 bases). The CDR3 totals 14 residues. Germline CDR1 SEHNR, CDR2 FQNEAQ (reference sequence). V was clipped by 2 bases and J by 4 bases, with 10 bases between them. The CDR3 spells CASSLLSGSDTQYF. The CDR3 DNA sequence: TGTGCCAGCAGCTTATTGTCAGGGTCAGATACGCAGTATTTT.

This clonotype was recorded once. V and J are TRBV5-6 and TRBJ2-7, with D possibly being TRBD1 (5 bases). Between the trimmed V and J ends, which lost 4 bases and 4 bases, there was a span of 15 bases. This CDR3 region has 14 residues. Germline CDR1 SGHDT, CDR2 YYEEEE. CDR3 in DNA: TGTGCCAGCAGCCTACGCAGGGATAAGTACGAGCAGTACTTC. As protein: CASSLRRDKYEQYF.

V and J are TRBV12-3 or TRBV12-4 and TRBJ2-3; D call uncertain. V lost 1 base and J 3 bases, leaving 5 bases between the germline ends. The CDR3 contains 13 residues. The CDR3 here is CASSLGWTDTQYF. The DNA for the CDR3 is TGTGCCAGCAGTTTAGGGTGGACAGATACGCAGTATTTT.

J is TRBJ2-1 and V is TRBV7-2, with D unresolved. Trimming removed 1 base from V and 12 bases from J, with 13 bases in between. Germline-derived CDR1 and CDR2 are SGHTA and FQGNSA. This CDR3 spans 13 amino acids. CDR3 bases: TGTGCCAGCAGCTTAGACTCGCCACGTGGGCAGTTCTTC. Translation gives CASSLDSPRGQFF.